The rows below give T cell receptor beta chains drawn from one sample of a study of memory CD4+ T cells and cytomegalovirus serostatus. Repertoires were generated with immunoSEQ multiplex PCR, while TCRdb's copy carries only in-frame clones and drops some. The sample has just under 95,000 clones, about four fifths seen once. Sequenced sample: memory CD4+ T cells from blood. These receptors were collected from an adult in good health and CMV-seropositive. The CDR3 runs from the conserved cysteine through the conserved F or W. D genes are given only for firm matches. Some rows mark clone size as missing; the rest say once, few, many or name a class of expanded clone.

size	V	length	D	J	CDR3	DNA
-	TRBV15	15	-	TRBJ1-5	CATSRDRGWDQPQHF	TGTGCCACCAGCAGAGATAGGGGTTGGGATCAGCCCCAGCATTTT
-	TRBV29-1	13	-	TRBJ1-1	CSALKGVDTEAFF	TGCAGCGCCTTAAAGGGGGTTGACACTGAAGCTTTCTTT
once	TRBV28	17	TRBD2	TRBJ2-1	CASSLYPPRGRGDEQFF	TGTGCCAGCAGTCTCTACCCCCCTCGCGGGAGGGGGGATGAGCAGTTCTTC
-	TRBV6-1	14	-	TRBJ2-3	CASSVRQGTDTQYF	TGTGCCAGCAGTGTAAGACAGGGCACAGATACGCAGTATTTT
once	TRBV28	15	TRBD1	TRBJ2-3	CASSLQGAGLYTQYF	TGTGCCAGCAGTTTACAGGGGGCAGGATTGTATACGCAGTATTTT
-	TRBV9	16	-	TRBJ2-2	CASSVGDLWEVGELFF	TGTGCCAGCAGCGTAGGGGACTTATGGGAGGTCGGGGAGCTGTTTTTT
-	TRBV5-1	14	-	TRBJ1-1	CASRVGVLATEAFF	TGCGCCAGCAGAGTAGGGGTTTTGGCCACTGAAGCTTTCTTT
few	TRBV7-9	13	TRBD1	TRBJ2-7	CASSRDRRYEQYF	TGTGCCAGCAGCCGGGACAGAAGATACGAGCAGTACTTC
once	TRBV5-6	15	TRBD2	TRBJ2-2	CASSSSGRAAGELFF	TGTGCCAGCAGCTCTAGCGGGAGGGCCGCCGGGGAGCTGTTTTTT
-	TRBV25-1	14	-	TRBJ2-1	CASSEPGRYNEQFF	TGTGCCAGCAGTGAGCCGGGGAGATACAATGAGCAGTTCTTC
-	TRBV5-1	14	-	TRBJ2-1	CASSVSVSYNEQFF	TGCGCCAGCAGCGTTAGCGTCTCCTACAATGAGCAGTTCTTC
-	TRBV7-9	18	-	TRBJ1-2	CASSSAGGGGLANYGYTF	TGTGCCAGCAGCTCGGCGGGGGGTGGAGGGTTAGCTAACTATGGCTACACCTTC
-	TRBV2	13	TRBD1	TRBJ1-3	CASSSGQGNTIYF	TGTGCCAGCAGTTCGGGACAGGGAAACACCATATATTTT
-	TRBV9	15	TRBD1	TRBJ2-3	CASSIGQGSTDTQYF	TGTGCCAGCAGCATAGGACAGGGCAGCACAGATACGCAGTATTTT
-	TRBV7-3	14	TRBD2	TRBJ2-3	CASSHSGRADTQYF	TGTGCCAGCAGCCATAGCGGGAGGGCAGATACGCAGTATTTT
-	TRBV5-5	14	-	TRBJ1-5	CASSLQSSNQPQHF	TGTGCCAGCAGCTTGCAAAGTAGCAATCAGCCCCAGCATTTT
-	TRBV5-4	15	TRBD2	TRBJ2-5	CASSFGSGSWETQYF	TGTGCCAGCAGCTTCGGTAGCGGGAGTTGGGAGACCCAGTACTTC
-	TRBV19	15	TRBD2	TRBJ2-5	CASSSYGLAGETQYF	TGTGCCAGTAGTTCCTACGGACTAGCGGGAGAGACCCAGTACTTC
-	TRBV19	14	-	TRBJ1-2	CATHSRALLYGYTF	TGTGCCACGCACAGCCGGGCCTTACTCTATGGCTACACCTTC
-	TRBV11-2	15	-	TRBJ2-7	CASNPTGLPGLEQYF	TGTGCCAGCAACCCGACAGGACTCCCCGGGCTCGAGCAGTACTTC
-	TRBV27	17	TRBD2	TRBJ2-2	CASGAGFSGINGGELFF	TGTGCCAGCGGGGCCGGTTTTAGCGGGATTAATGGCGGGGAGCTGTTTTTT
-	TRBV9	15	-	TRBJ1-5	CASSVGYQGAQPQHF	TGTGCCAGCAGCGTAGGTTACCAAGGGGCTCAGCCCCAGCATTTT
-	TRBV6-6	14	-	TRBJ2-7	CASSYDPQGALQYF	TGTGCCAGCAGTTACGATCCACAGGGAGCATTACAGTACTTC
few	TRBV6-4	14	-	TRBJ1-2	CASSDSGASYGYTF	TGTGCCAGCAGTGACTCAGGGGCGAGCTATGGCTACACCTTC
-	TRBV2	14	-	TRBJ2-4	CASSTDLAKNIQYF	TGTGCCAGCAGCACAGATCTAGCCAAAAACATTCAGTACTTC
-	TRBV7-3	14	TRBD1	TRBJ1-2	CASSPGQGDYGYTF	TGTGCCAGCAGCCCAGGACAGGGGGACTATGGCTACACCTTC
-	TRBV7-9	15	-	TRBJ2-3	CASSLEAVGTDTQYF	TGTGCCAGCAGCTTAGAGGCGGTGGGCACAGATACGCAGTATTTT
-	TRBV5-4	14	-	TRBJ2-7	CASSLVGGWVEQYF	TGTGCCAGCAGCTTGGTTGGGGGCTGGGTAGAGCAGTACTTC
-	TRBV7-3	17	TRBD2	TRBJ2-1	CASSPGGGSSGNNEQFF	TGTGCCAGCAGCCCCGGGGGGGGGTCTAGCGGAAACAATGAGCAGTTCTTC
-	TRBV2	14	-	TRBJ2-3	CASAGTYSTDTQYF	TGTGCCAGCGCCGGGACTTACAGCACAGATACGCAGTATTTT
-	TRBV10-3	11	-	TRBJ2-7	CATRDSYEQYF	TGCGCCACCCGGGACTCCTACGAGCAGTACTTC
once	TRBV5-6	13	-	TRBJ1-1	CASSLLENTEAFF	TGTGCCAGCAGCTTGTTGGAGAACACTGAAGCTTTCTTT
-	TRBV28	15	TRBD2	TRBJ2-5	CASRSGTSGKETQYF	TGTGCCAGCAGGTCGGGGACTAGCGGGAAAGAGACCCAGTACTTC
-	TRBV11-3	15	TRBD2	TRBJ2-1	CASSPRLADNNEQFF	TGTGCCAGCAGCCCCCGACTAGCGGATAACAATGAGCAGTTCTTC
-	TRBV6-1	13	TRBD1	TRBJ2-3	CASSLQGRDTQYF	TGTGCCAGCAGCCTACAGGGGCGGGATACGCAGTATTTT
-	TRBV4-3	14	-	TRBJ2-3	CASSLGSLTDTQYF	TGCGCCAGCAGCCTGGGCTCCCTCACAGATACGCAGTATTTT
-	TRBV19	21	-	TRBJ2-3	CASSIVLREGGGGSGTDTQYF	TGTGCCAGTAGTATAGTCCTTCGTGAAGGGGGCGGGGGAAGTGGAACAGATACGCAGTATTTT
-	TRBV5-8	15	-	TRBJ2-5	CASSLEGLPRPTQYF	TGTGCCAGCAGCTTGGAGGGTTTACCACGCCCTACCCAGTACTTC
-	TRBV4-2	15	-	TRBJ1-3	CASSQGQGSGNTIYF	TGTGCCAGCAGCCAAGGGCAGGGCTCTGGAAACACCATATATTTT
-	TRBV5-5	15	-	TRBJ1-1	CASSLGPGSNTEAFF	TGTGCCAGCAGCTTGGGTCCAGGGTCGAACACTGAAGCTTTCTTT
-	TRBV28	13	-	TRBJ1-5	CASSRTRNQPQHF	TGTGCCAGCAGTCGGACCCGCAATCAGCCCCAGCATTTT
-	TRBV6-5	14	-	TRBJ2-3	CASRDRIHTDTQYF	TGTGCCAGCAGGGATCGAATACACACAGATACGCAGTATTTT
-	TRBV9	17	TRBD1	TRBJ1-3	CASSVEGQGFSGNTIYF	TGTGCCAGCAGCGTAGAGGGACAGGGGTTTTCTGGAAACACCATATATTTT
-	TRBV10-2	18	TRBD1	TRBJ1-4	CASSPGQGNPNFDEKLFF	TGCGCCAGCAGCCCCGGACAGGGTAACCCTAACTTCGATGAAAAACTGTTTTTT
-	TRBV19	11	-	TRBJ2-3	CASTDTDTQYF	TGTGCCAGTACAGACACAGATACGCAGTATTTT
-	TRBV7-2	16	TRBD2	TRBJ2-3	CASSFSGTKTTDTQYF	TGTGCCAGCAGCTTTTCCGGGACTAAAACGACAGATACGCAGTATTTT
-	TRBV23-1	13	-	TRBJ2-7	CASTPKTRREQYF	TGCGCCAGCACCCCAAAAACCCGGAGGGAGCAGTACTTC
-	TRBV7-8	15	TRBD1	TRBJ1-1	CASSRHQGAGTEAFF	TGTGCCAGCAGCCGACACCAGGGGGCTGGCACTGAAGCTTTCTTT
-	TRBV12-2	17	-	TRBJ2-4	CASRPRGTHLAKNIQYF	TGTGCAAGTCGCCCCCGGGGGACACACCTAGCCAAAAACATTCAGTACTTC
-	TRBV27	15	TRBD1	TRBJ1-1	CASRSRGPWYTEAFF	TGTGCCAGCAGATCGAGGGGGCCCTGGTACACTGAAGCTTTCTTT
-	TRBV29-1	14	TRBD1	TRBJ1-2	CSVRRGQGNYGYTF	TGCAGCGTCCGAAGGGGACAGGGAAACTATGGCTACACCTTC
-	TRBV4-1	11	TRBD1	TRBJ2-3	CASSYRDSSYF	TGCGCCAGCAGCTACCGGGACAGTTCGTATTTT
-	TRBV5-1	14	TRBD1	TRBJ1-1	CASSTQGAYTEAFF	TGCGCCAGCAGCACCCAGGGGGCGTACACTGAAGCTTTCTTT
-	TRBV7-9	14	-	TRBJ2-7	CASSSTRSSYEQYF	TGTGCCAGCAGCTCGACTCGGAGCTCCTACGAGCAGTACTTC
-	TRBV7-2	14	-	TRBJ1-5	CASSLFSHNQPQHF	TGTGCCAGCAGCTTATTTTCGCACAATCAGCCCCAGCATTTT